These T cell receptor beta chains were read from a single sample in a study of T cell repertoires in ileal Crohn's disease. Assay used: immunoSEQ multiplex PCR; TCRdb lists only in-frame clones, some missing. The repertoire holds more than 50,000 clones, with around 90% as singletons. Sequenced sample: ileal tissue. All receptors derive from an adult with Crohn's disease. Each CDR3 is given with its conserved first and last residue. Size tells how often a clone was seen (once, few, many) or the class of an expanded clone, and some rows leave it out.

TRBV9	TRBJ2-2	-	CASSARQVVGELFF
TRBV10-3	TRBJ2-3	-	CAISDASRDTQYF
TRBV6-4	TRBJ1-2	-	CASSRELGYYGYTF
TRBV5-1	TRBJ1-6	-	CASSSGTGVSPLHF
TRBV9	TRBJ2-3	-	CASSMTSIEADTQYF
TRBV11-2	TRBJ1-1	-	CASSVTDSNTEAFF
TRBV6-5	TRBJ1-1	few	CASIPSLGGTEAFF
TRBV5-1	TRBJ2-3	-	CASRRLAGLDTQYF
TRBV27	TRBJ2-2	-	CASTTQGFSGELFF
TRBV5-1	TRBJ1-2	-	CASRQGNYGYTF
TRBV5-1	TRBJ1-2	-	CASSLEGQSYGYTF
TRBV28	TRBJ1-2	once	CASSSLPGGLGYGYTF
TRBV7-2	TRBJ1-2	-	CASSLNDPDWGYTF
TRBV6-5	TRBJ2-5	-	CASRRMSGQETQYF
TRBV18	TRBJ1-3	-	CASMLQGSGNTIYF
TRBV6-5	TRBJ1-2	-	CASSSPGDGYTF
TRBV27	TRBJ1-5	-	CASKPRGTGGPVQPQHF
TRBV5-6	TRBJ1-1	-	CASSWGTGLAFF
TRBV28	TRBJ1-2	once	CASRDGGGRYGYTF
TRBV29-1	TRBJ2-5	-	CSVVFLYGQHQETQYF
TRBV5-6	TRBJ2-5	-	CASSVGVFQETQYF
TRBV11-3	TRBJ1-4	-	CASSLGAGYEKLFF
TRBV6-5	TRBJ2-5	-	CASSRPGQETQYF
TRBV30	TRBJ2-3	-	CAWGRFDTDTQYF
TRBV5-5	TRBJ1-2	-	CASNPTGVNGYTF
TRBV4-3	TRBJ1-5	-	CASSQDSGGRQPQHF
TRBV5-1	TRBJ2-3	-	CASSSRGSGTDTQYF
TRBV29-1	TRBJ1-1	-	CSVGDRALTEAFF
TRBV27	TRBJ1-2	-	CASSLLGQGNYGYTF
TRBV4-1	TRBJ2-1	-	CASSQARTSGGADEQFF
TRBV6-1	TRBJ2-3	-	CASSSRRRGTDTQYF
TRBV6-1	TRBJ2-5	-	CARHNSVGVGTQYF
TRBV7-6	TRBJ1-3	-	CASSRQGLGNTIYF
TRBV6-5	TRBJ1-3	-	CASRKGGIGNTIYF
TRBV19	TRBJ1-5	-	CASSIRGAGLNQPQHF
TRBV13	TRBJ1-4	-	CASSLGTDEKLFF
TRBV10-2	TRBJ2-1	-	CASSVNVAGYYNEQFF
TRBV4-1	TRBJ2-3	-	CASSDQDRETDTQYF
TRBV5-1	TRBJ2-1	-	CASSLVTSGNNEQFF
TRBV10-3	TRBJ1-5	-	CAIRTDMYSNQPQHF
TRBV28	TRBJ1-6	-	CASSLTTNSPLHF
TRBV7-3	TRBJ2-7	-	CASSPHDSYEQYF
TRBV5-6	TRBJ1-6	-	CASSLTPGQGFSPLHF
TRBV5-4	TRBJ1-1	-	CASSPPGTLNTEAFF
TRBV4-1	TRBJ1-2	-	CASSHQGSYGYTF
TRBV28	TRBJ1-1	-	CASTAYRYTEAFF
TRBV11-3	TRBJ2-1	-	CASSSPDTQYNEQFF
TRBV5-4	TRBJ1-2	-	CASSQTGQLHGYTF